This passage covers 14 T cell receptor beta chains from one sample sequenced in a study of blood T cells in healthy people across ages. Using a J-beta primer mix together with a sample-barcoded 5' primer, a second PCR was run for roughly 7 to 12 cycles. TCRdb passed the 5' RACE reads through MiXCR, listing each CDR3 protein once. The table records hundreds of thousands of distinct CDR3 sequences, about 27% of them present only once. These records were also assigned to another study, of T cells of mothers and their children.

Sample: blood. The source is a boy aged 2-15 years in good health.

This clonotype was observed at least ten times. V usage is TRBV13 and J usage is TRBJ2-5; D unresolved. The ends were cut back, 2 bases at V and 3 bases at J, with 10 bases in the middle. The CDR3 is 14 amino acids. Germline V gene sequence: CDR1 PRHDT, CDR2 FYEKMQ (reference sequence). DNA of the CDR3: TGTGCCAGCAGCTTATCCGGCGGAAAAGAGACCCAGTACTTC. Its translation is CASSLSGGKETQYF.

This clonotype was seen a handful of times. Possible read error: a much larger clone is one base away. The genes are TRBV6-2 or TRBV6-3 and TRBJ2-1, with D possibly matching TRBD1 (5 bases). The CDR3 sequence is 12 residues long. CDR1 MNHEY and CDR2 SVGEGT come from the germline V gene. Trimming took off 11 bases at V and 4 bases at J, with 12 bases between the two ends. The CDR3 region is CAPGALYNEQFF. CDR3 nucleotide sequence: TGTGCCCCTGGGGCCCTATACAATGAGCAGTTCTTC.

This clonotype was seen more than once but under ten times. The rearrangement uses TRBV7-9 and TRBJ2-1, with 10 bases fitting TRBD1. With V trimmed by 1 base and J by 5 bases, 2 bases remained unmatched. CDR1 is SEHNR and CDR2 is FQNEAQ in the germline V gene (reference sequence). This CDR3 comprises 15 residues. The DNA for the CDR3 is TGTGCCAGCAGCTTAGGACAGGGGGCCAACAATGAGCAGTTCTTC. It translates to CASSLGQGANNEQFF. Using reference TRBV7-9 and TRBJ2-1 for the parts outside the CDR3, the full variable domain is DTGVSQNPRHKITKRGQNVTFRCDPISEHNRLYWYRQTLGQGPEFLTYFQNEAQLEKSRLLSDRFSAERPKGSFSTLEIQRTEQGDSAMYLCASSLGQGANNEQFFGPGTRLTVL.

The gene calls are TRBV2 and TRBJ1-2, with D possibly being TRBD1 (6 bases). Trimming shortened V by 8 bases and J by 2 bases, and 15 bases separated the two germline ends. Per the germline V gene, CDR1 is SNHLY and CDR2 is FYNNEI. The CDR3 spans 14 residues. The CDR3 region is CASWGGLRNYGYTF. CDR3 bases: TGTGCCAGCTGGGGGGGGCTCAGGAACTATGGCTACACCTTC.

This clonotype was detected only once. The DNA of the CDR3 is TGTGCCAGCAGTTACCCCAGGAGTGGACAGGGAGGTGAAGCTTTCTTT. Translation: CASSYPRSGQGGEAFF. The V gene is TRBV6-2 or TRBV6-3, the J gene TRBJ1-1, with TRBD1 matching 8 bases. With V trimmed by 2 bases and J by 7 bases, 12 bases remained unmatched. The CDR3 totals 16 residues. CDR1 is MNHEY, CDR2 SVGEGT, per germline.

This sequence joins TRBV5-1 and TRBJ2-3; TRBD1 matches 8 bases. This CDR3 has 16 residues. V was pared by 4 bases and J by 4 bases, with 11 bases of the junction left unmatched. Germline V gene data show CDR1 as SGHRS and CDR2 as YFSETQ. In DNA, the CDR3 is TGCGCCAGCAGCCAACGGGACAGGCCCCTTCCAGATACGCAGTATTTT. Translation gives CASSQRDRPLPDTQYF.

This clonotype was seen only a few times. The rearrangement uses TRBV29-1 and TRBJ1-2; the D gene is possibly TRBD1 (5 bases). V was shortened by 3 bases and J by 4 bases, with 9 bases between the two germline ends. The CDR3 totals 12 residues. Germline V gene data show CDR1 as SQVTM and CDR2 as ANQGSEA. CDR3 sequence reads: CSVDPGTYGYTF. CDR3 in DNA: TGCAGCGTTGATCCGGGGACCTATGGCTACACCTTC.

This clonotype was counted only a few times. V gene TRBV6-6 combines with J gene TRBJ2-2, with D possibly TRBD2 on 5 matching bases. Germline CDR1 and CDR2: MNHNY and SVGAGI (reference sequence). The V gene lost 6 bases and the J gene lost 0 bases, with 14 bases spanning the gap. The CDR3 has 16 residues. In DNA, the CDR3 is TGTGCCAGCAGCAAATTTGGGAGAACGAACACCGGGGAGCTGTTTTTT. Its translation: CASSKFGRTNTGELFF.

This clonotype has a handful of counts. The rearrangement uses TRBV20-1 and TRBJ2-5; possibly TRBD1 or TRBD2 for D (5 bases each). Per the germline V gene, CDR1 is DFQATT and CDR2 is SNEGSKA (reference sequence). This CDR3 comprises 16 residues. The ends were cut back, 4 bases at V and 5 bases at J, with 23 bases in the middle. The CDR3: CSANPSSGALVETQYF. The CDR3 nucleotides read TGCAGTGCTAACCCCTCGTCCGGGGCCCTTGTGGAGACCCAGTACTTC.

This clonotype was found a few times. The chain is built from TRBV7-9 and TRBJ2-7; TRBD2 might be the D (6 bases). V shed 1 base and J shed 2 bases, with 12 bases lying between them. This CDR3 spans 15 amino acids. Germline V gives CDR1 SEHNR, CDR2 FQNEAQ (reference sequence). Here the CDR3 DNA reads TGTGCCAGCAGCTTAGTCGCGGGGCATACCTACGAGCAGTACTTC. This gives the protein CASSLVAGHTYEQYF.

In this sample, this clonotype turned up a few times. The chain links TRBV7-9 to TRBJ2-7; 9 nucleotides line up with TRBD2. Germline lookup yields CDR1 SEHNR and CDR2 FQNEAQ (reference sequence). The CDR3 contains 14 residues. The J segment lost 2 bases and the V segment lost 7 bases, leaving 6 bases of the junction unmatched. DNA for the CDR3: TGTGCCAGCACCCCTAGCGGGGCCCCCTACGAGCAGTACTTC. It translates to CASTPSGAPYEQYF.

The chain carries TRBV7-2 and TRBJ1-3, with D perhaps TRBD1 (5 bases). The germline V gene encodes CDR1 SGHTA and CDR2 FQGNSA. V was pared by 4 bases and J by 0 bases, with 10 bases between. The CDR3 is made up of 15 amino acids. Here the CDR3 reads CASSSGTVSGNTIYF. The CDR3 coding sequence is TGTGCCAGCAGCTCCGGGACGGTCTCTGGAAACACCATATATTTT. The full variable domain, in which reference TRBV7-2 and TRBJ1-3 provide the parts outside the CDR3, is GAGVSQSPSNKVTEKGKDVELRCDPISGHTALYWYRQSLGQGLEFLIYFQGNSAPDKSGLPSDRFSAERTGGSVSTLTIQRTQQEDSAVYLCASSSGTVSGNTIYFGEGSWLTVV.

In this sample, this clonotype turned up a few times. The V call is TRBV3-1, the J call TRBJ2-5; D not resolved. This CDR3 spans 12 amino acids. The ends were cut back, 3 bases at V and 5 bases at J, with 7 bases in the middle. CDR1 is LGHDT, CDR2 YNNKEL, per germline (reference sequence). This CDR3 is CASSHSAETQYF. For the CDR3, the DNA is TGTGCCAGCAGCCACAGTGCGGAGACCCAGTACTTC.

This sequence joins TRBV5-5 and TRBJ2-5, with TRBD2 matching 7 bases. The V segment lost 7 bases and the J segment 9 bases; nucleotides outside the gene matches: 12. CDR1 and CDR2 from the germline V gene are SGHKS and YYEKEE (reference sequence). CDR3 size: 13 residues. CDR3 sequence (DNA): TGTGCCAGCGGTGGGCTAGCGGAGGAGGCCCAGTACTTC. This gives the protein CASGGLAEEAQYF.